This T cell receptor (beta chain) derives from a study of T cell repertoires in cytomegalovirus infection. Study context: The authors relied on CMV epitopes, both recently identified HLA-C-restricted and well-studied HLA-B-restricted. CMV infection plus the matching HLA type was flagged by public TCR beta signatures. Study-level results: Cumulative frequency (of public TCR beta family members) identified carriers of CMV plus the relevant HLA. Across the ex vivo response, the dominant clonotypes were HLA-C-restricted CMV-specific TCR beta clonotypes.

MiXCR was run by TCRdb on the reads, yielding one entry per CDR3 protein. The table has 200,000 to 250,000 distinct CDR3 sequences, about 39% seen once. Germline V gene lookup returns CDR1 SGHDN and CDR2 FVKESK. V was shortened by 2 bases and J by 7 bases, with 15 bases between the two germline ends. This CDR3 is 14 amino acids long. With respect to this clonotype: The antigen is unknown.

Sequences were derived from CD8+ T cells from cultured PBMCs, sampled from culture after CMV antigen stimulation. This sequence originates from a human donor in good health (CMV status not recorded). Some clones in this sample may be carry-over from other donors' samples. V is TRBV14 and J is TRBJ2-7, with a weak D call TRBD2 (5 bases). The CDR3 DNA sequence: TGTGCCAGCAGCCAAACCCGGGGTTCGGGGGAGCAGTACTTC. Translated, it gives CASSQTRGSGEQYF.